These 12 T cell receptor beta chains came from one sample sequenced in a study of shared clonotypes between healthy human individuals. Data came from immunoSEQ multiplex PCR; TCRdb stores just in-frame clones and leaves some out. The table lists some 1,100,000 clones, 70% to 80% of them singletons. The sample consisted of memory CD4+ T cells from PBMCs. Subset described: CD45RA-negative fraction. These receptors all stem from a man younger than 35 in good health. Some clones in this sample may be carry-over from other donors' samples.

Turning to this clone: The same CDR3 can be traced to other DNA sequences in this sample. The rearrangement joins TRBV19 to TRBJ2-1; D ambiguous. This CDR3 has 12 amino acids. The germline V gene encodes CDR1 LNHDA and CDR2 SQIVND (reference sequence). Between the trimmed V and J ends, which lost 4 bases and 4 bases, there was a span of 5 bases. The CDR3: CASSRVYNEQFF. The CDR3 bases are TGTGCCAGTAGTAGAGTTTACAATGAGCAGTTCTTC.

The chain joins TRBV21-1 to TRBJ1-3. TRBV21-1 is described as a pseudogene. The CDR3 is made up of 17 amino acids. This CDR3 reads CASSKPREGGGGNTIYF. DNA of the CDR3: TGTGCCAGCAGCAAACCCCGGGAGGGCGGAGGTGGAAACACCATATATTTT.

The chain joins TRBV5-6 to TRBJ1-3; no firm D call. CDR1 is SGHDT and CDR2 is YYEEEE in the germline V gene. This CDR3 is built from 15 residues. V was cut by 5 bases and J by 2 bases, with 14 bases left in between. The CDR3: CASSSPGRTGNTIYF. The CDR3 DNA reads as TGTGCCAGCAGTTCACCCGGACGGACTGGAAACACCATATATTTT.

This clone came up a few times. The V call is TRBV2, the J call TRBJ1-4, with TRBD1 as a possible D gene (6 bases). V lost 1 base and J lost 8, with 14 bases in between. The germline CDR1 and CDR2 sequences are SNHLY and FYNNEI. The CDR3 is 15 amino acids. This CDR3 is CASSEGLGGSEKLFF. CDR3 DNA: TGTGCCAGCAGTGAAGGATTAGGGGGTTCGGAAAAACTGTTTTTT.

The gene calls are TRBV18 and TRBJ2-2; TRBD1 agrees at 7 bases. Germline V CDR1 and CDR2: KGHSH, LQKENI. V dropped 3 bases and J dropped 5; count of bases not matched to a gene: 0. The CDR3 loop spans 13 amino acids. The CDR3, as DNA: TGTGCCAGCTCACCGGACAGGACCGGGGAGCTGTTTTTT. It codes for CASSPDRTGELFF.

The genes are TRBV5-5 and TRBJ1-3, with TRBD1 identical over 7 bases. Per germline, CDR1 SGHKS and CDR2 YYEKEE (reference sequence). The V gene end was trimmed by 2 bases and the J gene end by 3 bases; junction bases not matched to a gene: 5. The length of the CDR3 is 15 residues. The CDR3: CASSLQGIIGNTIYF. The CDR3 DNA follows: TGTGCCAGCAGCTTACAGGGGATCATTGGAAACACCATATATTTT.

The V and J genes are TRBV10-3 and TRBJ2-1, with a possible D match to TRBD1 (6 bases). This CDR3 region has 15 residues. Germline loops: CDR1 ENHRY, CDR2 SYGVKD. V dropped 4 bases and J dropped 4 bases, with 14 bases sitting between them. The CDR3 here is CAISVIQGRYNEQFF. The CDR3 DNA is TGTGCCATCAGTGTCATACAGGGCCGTTACAATGAGCAGTTCTTC.

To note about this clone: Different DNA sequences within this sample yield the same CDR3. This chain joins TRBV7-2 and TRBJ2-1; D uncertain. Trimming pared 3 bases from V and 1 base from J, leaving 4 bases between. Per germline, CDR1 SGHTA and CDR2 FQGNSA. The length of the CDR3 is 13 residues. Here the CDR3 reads CASSLDSYNEQFF. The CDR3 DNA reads TGTGCCAGCAGCTTGGATTCCTACAATGAGCAGTTCTTC. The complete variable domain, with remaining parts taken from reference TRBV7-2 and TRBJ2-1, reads GAGVSQSPSNKVTEKGKDVELRCDPISGHTALYWYRQSLGQGLEFLIYFQGNSAPDKSGLPSDRFSAERTGGSVSTLTIQRTQQEDSAVYLCASSLDSYNEQFFGPGTRLTVL.

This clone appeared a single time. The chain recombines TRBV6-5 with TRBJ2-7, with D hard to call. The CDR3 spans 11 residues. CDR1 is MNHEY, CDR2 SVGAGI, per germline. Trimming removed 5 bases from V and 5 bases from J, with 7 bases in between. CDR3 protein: CASSESNEQYF. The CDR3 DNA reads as TGTGCCAGCAGTGAAAGTAACGAGCAGTACTTC.

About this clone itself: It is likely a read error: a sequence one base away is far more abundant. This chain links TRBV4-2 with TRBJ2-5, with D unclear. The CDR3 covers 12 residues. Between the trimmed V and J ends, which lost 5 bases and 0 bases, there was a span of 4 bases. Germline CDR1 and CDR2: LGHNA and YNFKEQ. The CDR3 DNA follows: TGTGCCAGCAGCGGGTACCAAGAGACCCAGTACTTC. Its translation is CASSGYQETQYF.

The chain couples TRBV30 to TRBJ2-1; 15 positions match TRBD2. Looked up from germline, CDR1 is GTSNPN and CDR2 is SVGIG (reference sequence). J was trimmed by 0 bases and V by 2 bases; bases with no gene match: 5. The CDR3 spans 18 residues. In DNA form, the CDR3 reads TGTGCCTGGAGTAGGGGGACTAGCGGGAGGAGCTCCTACAATGAGCAGTTCTTC. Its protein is CAWSRGTSGRSSYNEQFF.

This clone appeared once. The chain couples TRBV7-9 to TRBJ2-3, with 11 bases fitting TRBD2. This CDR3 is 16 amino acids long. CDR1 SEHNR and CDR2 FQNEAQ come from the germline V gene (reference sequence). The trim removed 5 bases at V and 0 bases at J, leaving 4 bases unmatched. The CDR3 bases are TGTGCCAGCAGCCAGTGGACTAGCGGGAGCACAGATACGCAGTATTTT. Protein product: CASSQWTSGSTDTQYF.